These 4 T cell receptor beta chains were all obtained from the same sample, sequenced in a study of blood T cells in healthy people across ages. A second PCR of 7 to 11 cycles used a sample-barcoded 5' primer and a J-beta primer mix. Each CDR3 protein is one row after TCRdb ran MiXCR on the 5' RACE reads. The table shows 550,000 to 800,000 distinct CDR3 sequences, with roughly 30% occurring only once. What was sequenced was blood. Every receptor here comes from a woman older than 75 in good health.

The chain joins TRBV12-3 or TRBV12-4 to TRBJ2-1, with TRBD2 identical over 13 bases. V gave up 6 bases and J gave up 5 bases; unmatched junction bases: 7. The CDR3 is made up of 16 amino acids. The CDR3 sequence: CASRMRGLAGNNEQFF. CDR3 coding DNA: TGTGCCAGCAGGATGCGGGGACTAGCGGGAAACAATGAGCAGTTCTTC.

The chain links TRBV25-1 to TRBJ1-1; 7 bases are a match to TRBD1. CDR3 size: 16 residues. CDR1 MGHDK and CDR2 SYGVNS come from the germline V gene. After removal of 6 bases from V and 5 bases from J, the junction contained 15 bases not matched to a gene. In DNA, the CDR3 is TGTGCCAGCAGCGATGGGGAAGGTAGGGGGCGGACTGAAGCTTTCTTT. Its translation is CASSDGEGRGRTEAFF.

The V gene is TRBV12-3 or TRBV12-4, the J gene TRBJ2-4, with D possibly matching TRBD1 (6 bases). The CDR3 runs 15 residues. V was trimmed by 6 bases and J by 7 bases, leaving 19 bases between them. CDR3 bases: TGTGCCAGCAGCATTAAGGGGGTTGAAGCGAACATTCAGTACTTC. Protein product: CASSIKGVEANIQYF.

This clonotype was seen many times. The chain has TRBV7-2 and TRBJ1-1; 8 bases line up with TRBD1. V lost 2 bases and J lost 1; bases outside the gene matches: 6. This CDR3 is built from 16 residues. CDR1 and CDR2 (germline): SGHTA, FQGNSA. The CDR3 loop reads CASSLRVQGANTEAFF. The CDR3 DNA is TGTGCCAGCAGCTTACGGGTCCAGGGGGCGAACACTGAAGCTTTCTTT.